This TCR beta chain was found in a study of cytomegalovirus exposure and HLA in healthy donors. This CDR3 region has 15 residues. Per the germline V gene, CDR1 is SGHTA and CDR2 is FQGNSA. V gave up 4 bases and J gave up 3 bases; unmatched junction bases: 8. It was with 60 Vbeta and 13 Jbeta primers that the PCR ran. The protocol was immunoSEQ multiplex PCR, while the TCRdb copy is restricted to in-frame clones and leaves out a portion. Of some 180,000 clones in the sample, 77% were seen once. Study-wide findings and caveats: The authors considered a cluster of highly shared sequence variants likely to be a sequencing artifact.

A remark on this clone: Antigen: not known.

The clonotype comes from a man aged 18-30 years in good health and CMV-seronegative. This sequence joins TRBV7-2 and TRBJ1-1; 7 bases agree with TRBD1. The specimen sequenced was PBMCs. CDR3 nucleotide sequence: TGTGCCAGCAGCTCAAGGACAGGACCATACACTGAAGCTTTCTTT. Residues: CASSSRTGPYTEAFF.